In this sample, the clone carrying this T cell receptor beta chain turned up once. Its antigen is unidentified. The data were obtained in a study of cytomegalovirus exposure and HLA in healthy donors. General study results and limits: Cytomegalovirus-associated status was assigned to about 170 TCR beta chains. Later, TCR association rates were found to vary by HLA locus, highest for DRB1 and lowest for HLA-C. One variant, a missense change in DCLRE1C, was linked in a later analysis to TCR beta V- and J-gene trimming. Per a prior analysis, the majority of TCR beta V segments were productive roughly 90% or roughly 30% of the time.

A multiplex PCR was run with 60 Vbeta primers and 13 Jbeta primers. Clones were read by immunoSEQ multiplex PCR, and TCRdb kept only the in-frame ones, dropping some. This sample has around 120,000 clones, with about four fifths found just once. V was pared by 4 bases and J by 4 bases, with 6 bases of the junction left unmatched. Germline lookup yields CDR1 SNHLY and CDR2 FYNNEI. CDR3 size: 16 residues. The sequence was collected from a woman aged 45 to 65 in good health and CMV-seropositive. The chain links TRBV2 to TRBJ2-5; 13 nucleotides line up with TRBD2. The sample comprised PBMCs. The CDR3 loop reads CASSGTSGGGPETQYF. Written as DNA, the CDR3 is TGTGCCAGCAGTGGTACTAGCGGGGGGGGGCCAGAGACCCAGTACTTC. The full variable domain, completed using reference TRBV2 and TRBJ2-5, is EPEVTQTPSHQVTQMGQEVILRCVPISNHLYFYWYRQILGQKVEFLVSFYNNEISEKSEIFDDQFSVERPDGSNFTLKIRSTKLEDSAMYFCASSGTSGGGPETQYFGPGTRLLVL.